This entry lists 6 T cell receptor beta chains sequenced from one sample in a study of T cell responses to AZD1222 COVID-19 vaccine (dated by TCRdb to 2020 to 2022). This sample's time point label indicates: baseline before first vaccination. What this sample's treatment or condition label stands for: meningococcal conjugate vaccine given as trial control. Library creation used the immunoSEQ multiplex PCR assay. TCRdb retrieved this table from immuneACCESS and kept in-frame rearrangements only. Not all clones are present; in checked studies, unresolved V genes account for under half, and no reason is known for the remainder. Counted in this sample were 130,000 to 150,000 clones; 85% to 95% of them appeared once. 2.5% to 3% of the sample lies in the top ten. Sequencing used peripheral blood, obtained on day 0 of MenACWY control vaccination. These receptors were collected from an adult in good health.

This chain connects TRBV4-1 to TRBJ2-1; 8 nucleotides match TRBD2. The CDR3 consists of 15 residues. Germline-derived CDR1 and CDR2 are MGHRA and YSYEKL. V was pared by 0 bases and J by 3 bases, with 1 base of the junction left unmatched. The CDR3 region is CASSQEAGDYNEQFF. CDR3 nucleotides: TGCGCCAGCAGCCAAGAAGCGGGAGACTACAATGAGCAGTTCTTC.

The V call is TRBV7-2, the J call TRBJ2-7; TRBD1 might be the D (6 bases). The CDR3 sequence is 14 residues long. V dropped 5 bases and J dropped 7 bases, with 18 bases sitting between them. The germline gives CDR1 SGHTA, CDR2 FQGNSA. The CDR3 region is CASSPRWGPLEQYF. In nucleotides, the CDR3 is TGTGCCAGCAGCCCGCGGTGGGGGCCTCTGGAGCAGTACTTC.

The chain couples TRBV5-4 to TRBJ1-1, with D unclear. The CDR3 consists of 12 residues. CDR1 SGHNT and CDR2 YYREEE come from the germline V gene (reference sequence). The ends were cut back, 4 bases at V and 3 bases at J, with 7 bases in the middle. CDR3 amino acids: CASSVRDTEAFF. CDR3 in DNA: TGTGCCAGCAGCGTCCGAGACACTGAAGCTTTCTTT.

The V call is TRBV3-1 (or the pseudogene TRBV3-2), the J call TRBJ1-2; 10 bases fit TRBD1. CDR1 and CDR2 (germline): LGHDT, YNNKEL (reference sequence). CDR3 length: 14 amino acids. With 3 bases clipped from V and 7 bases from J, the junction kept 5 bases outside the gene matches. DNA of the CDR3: TGTGCCAGCAGCCAGCACGACAGGGGGCTTGGCTACACCTTC. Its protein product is CASSQHDRGLGYTF.

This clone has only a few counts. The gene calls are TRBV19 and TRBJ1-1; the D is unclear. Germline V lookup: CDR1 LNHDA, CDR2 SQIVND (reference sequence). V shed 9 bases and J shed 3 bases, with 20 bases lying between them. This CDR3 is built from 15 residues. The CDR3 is CASFAQPRKHTEAFF. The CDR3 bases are TGTGCCAGCTTCGCCCAGCCGAGGAAGCACACTGAAGCTTTCTTT.

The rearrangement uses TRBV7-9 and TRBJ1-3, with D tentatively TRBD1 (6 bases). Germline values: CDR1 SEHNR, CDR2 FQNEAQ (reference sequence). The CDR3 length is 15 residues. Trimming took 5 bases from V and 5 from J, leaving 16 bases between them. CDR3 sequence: CASSDTGFVRNTIYF. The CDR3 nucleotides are TGTGCCAGCAGCGATACAGGGTTTGTCAGAAACACCATATATTTT.